This TCR beta chain was sequenced during a study of control samples from healthy donors and cancer patients. Repertoires were generated with immunoSEQ multiplex PCR, while TCRdb's copy carries only in-frame clones and drops some. Among some 130,000 clones listed, 90% were seen once. The CDR3 length is 13 residues. Germline trimming cut 5 bases from V and 6 bases from J; bases unmatched to any gene: 6. Per germline, CDR1 MNHEY and CDR2 SMNVEV (reference sequence). The J gene is TRBJ2-5, the V gene TRBV27; 7 nucleotides agree with TRBD2. Input material: blood. The source is a middle-aged man in good health. The CDR3: CASSILADQTQYF. In nucleotides, the CDR3 is TGTGCCAGCAGTATCCTAGCGGACCAGACCCAGTACTTC.